This T cell receptor (beta chain) was identified during a study of blood T cell repertoires in COVID-19. Overall study: The origin of the acute and convalescent COVID-19 samples was the United States, Italy and Spain. Sources were T cells, B-cell-depleted T cells, or PBMCs; the material itself was cDNA or gDNA.

The CDR3 runs 13 residues. In germline, CDR1 is MNHEY, CDR2 SVGAGI. V lost 6 bases to trimming and J lost 5 bases, with 13 bases between them. In the study's own analysis: For nucleated cells, counts were estimated from reference gene primer amplification. Profiled with immunoSEQ multiplex PCR; TCRdb holds only in-frame clones, not every one. The V and J calls and clone size were taken over from that table, and D and trimming were inferred from the DNA. The table records about 210,000 clones, around 81% of them present only once. The rearrangement joins TRBV6-5 to TRBJ1-1, with D possibly matching TRBD1 (6 bases). This clonotype was obtained from a woman in her 70s with acute or convalescent COVID-19. Sequences were obtained from peripheral blood. The CDR3 protein is CASRWGGGTEAFF. As DNA, the CDR3 is TGTGCCAGCAGATGGGGGGGCGGGACTGAAGCTTTCTTT.